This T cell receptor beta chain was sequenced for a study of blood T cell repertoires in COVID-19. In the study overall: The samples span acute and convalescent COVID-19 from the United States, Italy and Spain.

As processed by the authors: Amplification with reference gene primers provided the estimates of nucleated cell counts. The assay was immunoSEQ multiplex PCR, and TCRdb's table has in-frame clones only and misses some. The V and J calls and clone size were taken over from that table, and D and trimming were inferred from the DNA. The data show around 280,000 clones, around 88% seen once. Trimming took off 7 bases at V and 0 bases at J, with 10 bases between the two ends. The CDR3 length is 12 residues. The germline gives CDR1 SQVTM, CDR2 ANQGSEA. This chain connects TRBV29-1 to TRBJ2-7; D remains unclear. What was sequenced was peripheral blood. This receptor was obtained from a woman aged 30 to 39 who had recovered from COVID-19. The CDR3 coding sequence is TGCAGCGCCTCCCCCAGCTCCTACGAGCAGTACTTC. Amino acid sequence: CSASPSSYEQYF.